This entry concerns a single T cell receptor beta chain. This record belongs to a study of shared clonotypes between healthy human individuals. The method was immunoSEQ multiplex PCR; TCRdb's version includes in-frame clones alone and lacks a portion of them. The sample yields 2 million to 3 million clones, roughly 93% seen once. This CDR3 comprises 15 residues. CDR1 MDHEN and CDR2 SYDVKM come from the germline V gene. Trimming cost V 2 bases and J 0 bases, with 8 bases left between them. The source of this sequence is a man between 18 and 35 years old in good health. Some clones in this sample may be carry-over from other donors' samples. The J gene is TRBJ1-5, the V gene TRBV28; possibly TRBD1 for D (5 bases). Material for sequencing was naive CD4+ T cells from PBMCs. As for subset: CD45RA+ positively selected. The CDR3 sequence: CASSLRDHSNQPQHF. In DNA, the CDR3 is TGTGCCAGCAGTTTACGGGACCATAGCAATCAGCCCCAGCATTTT.